This TCR beta chain was captured by sequencing in a study of blood T cells in healthy people across ages. Sample-barcoded 5' priming and a J-beta primer mix drove a second PCR of roughly 7 to 11 cycles. TCRdb ran MiXCR on the 5' RACE reads and lists one entry per CDR3 protein. The sample holds roughly 830,000 distinct CDR3 sequences, approximately 65% seen once. Points on this clonotype: What it binds is unknown.

This CDR3 contains 15 residues. Germline assignment: CDR1 SGDLS and CDR2 YYNGEE. After removal of 4 bases from V and 8 bases from J, the junction contained 11 bases not matched to a gene. Overall study findings and caveats: Long-lived donors had more naive CD4+ cells and higher diversity than aged donors. Across samples, TCR beta diversity tracked strongly with naive T cell percentage.

This clonotype was sampled from a man aged 25-45 years in good health. The chain has TRBV9 and TRBJ2-1; 8 nucleotides agree with TRBD2. The sequencing input was blood. CDR3 in amino acids: CASSRSGGDVDEQFF. The CDR3 nucleotides are TGTGCCAGCAGCAGGAGCGGGGGCGATGTGGATGAGCAGTTCTTC. Full variable domain (rest looked up from reference TRBV9 and TRBJ2-1): DSGVTQTPKHLITATGQRVTLRCSPRSGDLSVYWYQQSLDQGLQFLIQYYNGEERAKGNILERFSAQQFPDLHSELNLSSLELGDSALYFCASSRSGGDVDEQFFGPGTRLTVL.